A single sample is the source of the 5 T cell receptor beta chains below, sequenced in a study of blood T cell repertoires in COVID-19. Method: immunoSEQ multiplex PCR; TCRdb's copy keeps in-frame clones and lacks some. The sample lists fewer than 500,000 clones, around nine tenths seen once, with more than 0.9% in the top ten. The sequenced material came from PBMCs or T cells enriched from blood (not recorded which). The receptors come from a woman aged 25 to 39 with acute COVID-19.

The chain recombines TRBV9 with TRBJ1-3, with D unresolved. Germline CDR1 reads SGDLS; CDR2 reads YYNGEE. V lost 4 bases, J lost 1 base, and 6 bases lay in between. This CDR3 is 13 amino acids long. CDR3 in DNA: TGTGCCAGCAGCCCCCGTTCTGGAAACACCATATATTTT. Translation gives CASSPRSGNTIYF.

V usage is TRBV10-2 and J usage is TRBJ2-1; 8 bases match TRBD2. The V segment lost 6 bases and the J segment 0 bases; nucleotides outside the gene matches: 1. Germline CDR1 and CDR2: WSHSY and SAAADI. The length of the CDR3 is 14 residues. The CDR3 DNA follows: TGCGCCAGCAGAACTAGCGGCTCCTACAATGAGCAGTTCTTC. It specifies CASRTSGSYNEQFF.

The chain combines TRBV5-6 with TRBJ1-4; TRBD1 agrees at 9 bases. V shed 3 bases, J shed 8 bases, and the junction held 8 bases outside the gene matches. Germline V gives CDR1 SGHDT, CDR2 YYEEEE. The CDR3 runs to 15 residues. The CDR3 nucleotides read TGTGCCAGCAGCTGGGGGACAGGGACTCGCGAAAAACTGTTTTTT. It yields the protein CASSWGTGTREKLFF.

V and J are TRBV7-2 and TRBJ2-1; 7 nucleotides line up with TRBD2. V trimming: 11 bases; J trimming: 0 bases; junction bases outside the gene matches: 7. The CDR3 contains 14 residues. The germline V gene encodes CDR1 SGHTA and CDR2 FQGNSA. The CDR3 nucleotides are TGTGCCGGGACCCCGGGGGGCTCCTACAATGAGCAGTTCTTC. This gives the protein CAGTPGGSYNEQFF.

The CDR3 DNA is TGTGCCAGCAGTGAATGGGGCGGGGGCACTGAAGCTTTCTTT. It specifies CASSEWGGGTEAFF. The chain carries TRBV25-1 and TRBJ1-1; D possibly corresponds to TRBD1 (5 bases). V lost 1 base to trimming and J lost 4 bases, with 10 bases between them. Germline V gives CDR1 MGHDK, CDR2 SYGVNS. The CDR3 contains 14 residues. The full variable domain, in which reference TRBV25-1 and TRBJ1-1 provide the parts outside the CDR3, is EADIYQTPRYLVIGTGKKITLECSQTMGHDKMYWYQQDPGMELHLIHYSYGVNSTEKGDLSSESTVSRIRTEHFPLTLESARPSHTSQYLCASSEWGGGTEAFFGQGTRLTVV.